These 20 T cell receptor beta chains came from one sample sequenced in a study of post-analysis software for immune sequencing data (dated by TCRdb to the mid-2010s). What the research found in general, with its limitations: Patients showed significantly higher frequencies than controls for roughly five TRBV segments, among them TRBV5-6, TRBV5-1 and TRBV20-1.

Antigens for these TCRs are unknown. The protocol used for the library was PCR. Reads for this sample came from an Illumina HiSeq 2500. To reduce PCR and sequencing biases, unique molecular identifiers were incorporated into the TCR beta cDNA libraries. The public reads were reanalyzed by TCRdb: fastp trimming at Q25, MiXCR alignment, in-frame beta chains only. Every CDR3 protein is listed once, alongside the most common genes and DNA of its rows. Present in this sample are under 900,000 distinct CDR3 sequences, about 50% of which were seen just once. The ten largest clones add up to approximately 4.4% of the sample. Sequencing input: blood. The receptors were gathered from a girl between 5 and 17 years old with multiple sclerosis.

The rearrangement joins TRBV5-1 to TRBJ2-4, with 11 bases lining up with TRBD1. The last part of the DNA fits TRBJ2-7 better; the J call may be wrong. Germline lookup yields CDR1 SGHRS and CDR2 YFSETQ. This CDR3 contains 17 residues. The CDR3 sequence: CASSYAAGTGGINEQYF. The CDR3 region has the DNA TGCGCCAGCAGTTACGCTGCTGGGACAGGGGGTATCAACGAGCAGTACTTC.

The chain uses TRBV4-1 and TRBJ2-3; the match to TRBD2 covers 12 bases. V trimming: 0 bases; J trimming: 5 bases; junction bases outside the gene matches: 3. The CDR3 covers 16 residues. Germline V gives CDR1 MGHRA, CDR2 YSYEKL. In DNA, the CDR3 is TGCGCCAGCAGCCAAGAAGGACTAGCGGGGTTAGATACGCAGTATTTT. Translation: CASSQEGLAGLDTQYF.

The chain combines TRBV27 with TRBJ2-4; 8 nucleotides match TRBD1. Judging by the DNA end, TRBJ2-7 fits better; the J call may be wrong. Germline-derived CDR1 and CDR2 are MNHEY and SMNVEV (reference sequence). The CDR3 length is 14 residues. The CDR3 protein is CASSFGQGAVEQYF. In DNA form, the CDR3 reads TGTGCCAGCAGTTTTGGACAGGGAGCCGTCGAGCAGTACTTC.

The V call is TRBV20-1, the J call TRBJ2-7, with D possibly being TRBD2 (5 bases). Per germline, CDR1 DFQATT and CDR2 SNEGSKA (reference sequence). The CDR3 has 12 amino acids. The ends were cut back, 5 bases at V and 3 bases at J, with 11 bases in the middle. DNA of the CDR3: TGCAGTGCTGCCGGGGTCAACTACGAGCAGTACTTC. This encodes CSAAGVNYEQYF.

This rearrangement joins TRBV10-3 to TRBJ2-7; D unclear. The germline gives CDR1 ENHRY, CDR2 SYGVKD. V lost 5 bases, J lost 5 bases, and 16 bases lay in between. This CDR3 has 14 residues. The CDR3 nucleotides are TGTGCCATCAGTATTGGGTTGATACCTGACGAGCAGTACTTC. It yields the protein CAISIGLIPDEQYF.

The gene calls are TRBV7-2 and TRBJ2-3; 7 nucleotides match TRBD2. The CDR3 extends over 14 amino acids. Germline assignment: CDR1 SGHTA and CDR2 FQGNSA. Unmatched junction bases numbered 4, after V lost 5 bases and J lost 2 bases. CDR3 residues: CASSRGVVTDTQYF. The CDR3 region has the DNA TGTGCCAGCAGCCGGGGGGTAGTCACAGATACGCAGTATTTT.

CDR3 DNA sequence: TGTGCCAGCAGCCTTTGGGGGCCAGTTCCGGAAGAAAAACTGTTTTTT. The encoded protein is CASSLWGPVPEEKLFF. V gene TRBV7-9 combines with J gene TRBJ1-4; D may be TRBD1 (6 bases). The CDR3 has 16 amino acids. V was pared by 5 bases and J by 8 bases, with 21 bases between. From germline, CDR1 is SEHNR and CDR2 FQNEAQ (reference sequence).

V usage is TRBV12-3 or TRBV12-4 and J usage is TRBJ2-4; 10 bases agree with TRBD2. The last part of the DNA fits TRBJ2-7 better; the J call may be wrong. There are 14 residues in the CDR3. The CDR3 loop reads CASSSVAGGAEQYF. CDR3 bases: TGTGCCAGCAGTTCCGTAGCGGGAGGAGCCGAGCAGTACTTC.

The chain recombines TRBV15 with TRBJ2-1; 8 bases match TRBD2. There are 15 residues in the CDR3. Per the germline V gene, CDR1 is LNHNV and CDR2 is YYDKDF (reference sequence). V lost 5 bases to trimming and J lost 5 bases; unmatched junction nucleotides: 8. The CDR3 region has the DNA TGTGCCACCAGCTTACTAGCGGTCAGAGACAATGAGCAGTTCTTC. Amino acids: CATSLLAVRDNEQFF.

Only a few counts were recorded for this clonotype. This chain connects TRBV29-1 to TRBJ2-4; D tentatively reads TRBD1 or TRBD2 (5 bases each). Trimming cost V 5 bases and J 5 bases, with 10 bases left between them. Per the germline V gene, CDR1 is SQVTM and CDR2 is ANQGSEA. The CDR3 has 12 amino acids. This CDR3 reads CSVPWGQNIQYF. The CDR3 DNA follows: TGCAGCGTTCCTTGGGGACAAAACATTCAGTACTTC.

The sample holds a few counts of this clonotype. The chain uses TRBV7-9 and TRBJ2-3, with TRBD1 matching 9 bases. V gave up 5 bases and J gave up 4 bases; unmatched junction bases: 7. The CDR3 sequence is 15 residues long. Germline V gene lookup returns CDR1 SEHNR and CDR2 FQNEAQ (reference sequence). The CDR3, as DNA: TGTGCCAGCAGCGCTAGGGACAGGGAGGCAGATACGCAGTATTTT. Translated: CASSARDREADTQYF.

V usage is TRBV29-1 and J usage is TRBJ2-5; D gene ambiguous. The germline V gene has CDR1 SQVTM and CDR2 ANQGSEA. Trimming pared 7 bases from V and 4 bases from J, leaving 7 bases between. The CDR3 covers 10 residues. The CDR3 protein is CSEGRETQYF. The DNA for the CDR3 is TGCAGCGAAGGCCGAGAGACCCAGTACTTC. The entire variable domain, with the rest obtained from reference TRBV29-1 and TRBJ2-5, is as follows: SAVISQKPSRDICQRGTSLTIQCQVDSQVTMMFWYRQQPGQSLTLIATANQGSEATYESGFVIDKFPISRPNLTFSTLTVSNMSPEDSSIYLCSEGRETQYFGPGTRLLVL.

The chain uses TRBV20-1 and TRBJ2-5; TRBD2 matches 11 bases. The junction had 8 bases not matched to a gene; V was cut back by 6 bases and J by 5 bases. Per germline, CDR1 DFQATT and CDR2 SNEGSKA (reference sequence). This CDR3 spans 14 amino acids. CDR3 DNA: TGCAGTGCCGTAGCGGGGGGGCCGAGGGAGACCCAGTACTTC. This gives the protein CSAVAGGPRETQYF.

The V call is TRBV20-1, the J call TRBJ1-5; D uncertain. Germline V gene sequence: CDR1 DFQATT, CDR2 SNEGSKA (reference sequence). This CDR3 spans 14 amino acids. Trimming removed 3 bases from V and 1 base from J, with 10 bases in between. The chain's CDR3 is CSARLGLSNQPQHF. DNA of the CDR3: TGCAGTGCTAGGCTTGGACTAAGCAATCAGCCCCAGCATTTT.

V and J are TRBV5-5 and TRBJ2-7; possible D gene TRBD1, 5 bases. This CDR3 spans 15 amino acids. V was shortened by 0 bases and J by 3 bases, with 13 bases between the two germline ends. CDR1 is SGHKS and CDR2 is YYEKEE in the germline V gene (reference sequence). As DNA, the CDR3 is TGTGCCAGCAGCTTGGGACAGATCACCATCTACGAGCAGTACTTC. The encoded protein is CASSLGQITIYEQYF.

This chain connects TRBV20-1 to TRBJ2-1; no definite D call. Germline CDR1 and CDR2: DFQATT and SNEGSKA (reference sequence). Trimming left V 5 bases short and J 4 bases short, with 9 bases between. The CDR3 covers 12 residues. The CDR3 nucleotides are TGCAGTGCTTCACTGGAATACAATGAGCAGTTCTTC. The encoded protein is CSASLEYNEQFF.

This chain connects TRBV27 to TRBJ1-5; D not resolved. This CDR3 region has 13 residues. The germline V and J ends were trimmed by 2 bases and 5 bases, with 7 bases remaining between them. Germline lookup yields CDR1 MNHEY and CDR2 SMNVEV (reference sequence). The CDR3 DNA is TGTGCCAGCAGTTTAAGGAGGGATCAGCCCCAGCATTTT. Translation gives CASSLRRDQPQHF.

This chain connects TRBV6-1 to TRBJ1-4; no reliable D call. CDR3 length equals 15 residues. V was shortened by 5 bases and J by 0 bases, with 10 bases between the two germline ends. Per germline, CDR1 MNHNS and CDR2 SASEGT. The CDR3 nucleotides are TGTGCCAGCAGTAAGGACGCCTCAACTAATGAAAAACTGTTTTTT. Translation gives CASSKDASTNEKLFF.

The chain employs TRBV4-1 and TRBJ1-2; 8 bases match TRBD1. This CDR3 has 16 residues. CDR1 MGHRA and CDR2 YSYEKL come from the germline V gene. The V segment lost 4 bases and the J segment 6 bases; nucleotides outside the gene matches: 13. CDR3 DNA: TGCGCCAGCAGCCCCGGGGACAGGTTAGTCGCGGATGGCTACACCTTC. Amino acid sequence: CASSPGDRLVADGYTF.

This clonotype was found a few times. The chain couples TRBV20-1 to TRBJ2-5; 14 bases match TRBD2. The CDR3 has 16 amino acids. With 1 base clipped from V and 2 bases from J, the junction kept 3 bases outside the gene matches. In germline, CDR1 is DFQATT, CDR2 SNEGSKA (reference sequence). This chain's CDR3 is CSARGTSGRHQETQYF. The CDR3 DNA reads TGCAGTGCTAGAGGGACTAGCGGGAGGCATCAAGAGACCCAGTACTTC.